This record looks at one T cell receptor beta chain sequence and its context. Its antigen is not known. The data were obtained in a study of regulatory dendritic cells for organ transplantation. Whole-study results and caveats: Alloreactive memory CD8+ T cell pools varied considerably between individuals.

With 5 bases clipped from V and 0 bases from J, the junction kept 3 bases outside the gene matches. Germline V gene data show CDR1 as MGHDK and CDR2 as SYGVNS. This CDR3 contains 15 residues. CD4+ or CD8+ T cells were sorted as naive CD45RA+ or memory CD45RO+. The repertoire was sequenced with immunoSEQ multiplex PCR; TCRdb's copy has only in-frame clones and lacks some. The data show 25,000 to 30,000 clones, with almost 80% seen just once and 2% to 2.5% held by the top ten. This TCR derives from a human donor in good health. The V call is TRBV25-1, the J call TRBJ2-1; 8 bases agree with TRBD2. The specimen was memory CD4+ T cells from blood. Sample subset: CD45RO+ memory T cells. CDR3 nucleotide sequence: TGTGCCAGCAGTAAAAGCGGGAGCTCCTACAATGAGCAGTTCTTC. It encodes CASSKSGSSYNEQFF.